The 5 T cell receptor beta chains listed next were all sequenced from one sample in a study of cytomegalovirus exposure and HLA in healthy donors. The PCR used 60 Vbeta and 13 Jbeta primers. The data were produced by immunoSEQ multiplex PCR, yet TCRdb's version contains in-frame clones alone and is incomplete. The sample has 110,000 or so clones, roughly 82% seen once. Specimen: PBMCs. These receptors originate from a woman in her forties in good health and CMV-seropositive.

The genes are TRBV27 and TRBJ1-5; 12 nucleotides align to TRBD1. This CDR3 spans 15 amino acids. CDR1 MNHEY and CDR2 SMNVEV come from the germline V gene (reference sequence). V shed 2 bases and J 7 bases; nucleotides not matched to a gene: 3. The CDR3 DNA follows: TGTGCCAGCAGTTTAGGGACAGGGGGCGGGCAGCCCCAGCATTTT. Encoded protein: CASSLGTGGGQPQHF.

The chain has TRBV7-2 and TRBJ1-5; weak D call: TRBD1 (5 bases). CDR3 length equals 13 residues. Trimming removed 5 bases at V and 7 bases at J, with 12 bases between. Germline CDR1 and CDR2: SGHTA and FQGNSA. The CDR3 sequence: CASSPLTEQPQHF. The CDR3 DNA reads as TGTGCCAGCAGCCCCTTGACAGAACAGCCCCAGCATTTT.

This chain uses TRBV5-4 with TRBJ2-5; D not certain. V was clipped by 4 bases and J by 3 bases, with 10 bases between them. Germline values: CDR1 SGHNT, CDR2 YYREEE (reference sequence). There are 13 residues in the CDR3. The chain's CDR3 is CASSPAVEETQYF. The CDR3 DNA reads TGTGCCAGCAGCCCCGCGGTGGAAGAGACCCAGTACTTC.

V usage is TRBV30 and J usage is TRBJ1-2, with a weak D call TRBD1 (6 bases). V was clipped by 6 bases and J by 7 bases, with 18 bases between them. The CDR3 contains 13 residues. In germline, CDR1 is GTSNPN, CDR2 SVGIG (reference sequence). DNA for the CDR3: TGTGCCTGCCCAACCGGGACACCTTTTGGCTACACCTTC. Amino acid sequence: CACPTGTPFGYTF.

This clone was found once. CDR3 amino acids: CASSLSLAGGRVGNEQFF. In nucleotides, the CDR3 is TGTGCCAGCAGTTTATCGCTAGCGGGAGGGCGGGTTGGCAATGAGCAGTTCTTC. The chain uses TRBV27 and TRBJ2-1, with 12 positions matching TRBD2. The CDR3 is made up of 18 amino acids. V lost 0 bases and J lost 6; bases outside the gene matches: 9. Germline lookup yields CDR1 MNHEY and CDR2 SMNVEV (reference sequence).